This TCR beta chain was identified during a study of T cells after yellow fever vaccination. TCRdb reprocessed the 5' RACE reads with MiXCR, giving one entry per CDR3 protein. The table has hundreds of thousands of distinct CDR3 sequences, roughly 7.5% seen once. CDR1 is DFQATT, CDR2 SNEGSKA, per germline (reference sequence). Trimming left V 3 bases short and J 8 bases short, with 16 bases between. This CDR3 is 14 amino acids long. V is TRBV20-1 and J is TRBJ1-4, with D maybe TRBD1 (5 bases). The sample was PBMCs, taken 35 to 50 days after the first yellow fever vaccination. This clonotype was obtained from a man in his late teens or twenties who received the YFV17D yellow fever vaccine. The CDR3 DNA follows: TGCAGTGCTAGGGCGGGGGGGGGACGGGAAAAACTGTTTTTT. Amino acids: CSARAGGGREKLFF.